This TCR beta chain was found in a study of blood T cell repertoires in COVID-19. As processed by the authors: Reference gene primer amplification gave nucleated cell count estimates. Some clones are missing from TCRdb's copy, which holds only in-frame ones; the method was immunoSEQ multiplex PCR. V and J calls and clone size follow that table, whereas D and trimming were derived from the DNA. The sample contains some 200,000 clones, around 90% of which appear only once. The sequence was obtained from a young woman who had recovered from COVID-19. Specimen: peripheral blood.

CDR3 loop: CASSAGTSGVSETQYF. The CDR3 region has the DNA TGTGCCAGCAGCGCCGGGACTAGTGGGGTTTCAGAGACCCAGTACTTC. The chain uses TRBV9 and TRBJ2-5, with TRBD2 identical over 8 bases. The CDR3 consists of 16 residues. The V gene end was trimmed by 3 bases and the J gene end by 4 bases; junction bases not matched to a gene: 11. Germline CDR1 SGDLS, CDR2 YYNGEE.